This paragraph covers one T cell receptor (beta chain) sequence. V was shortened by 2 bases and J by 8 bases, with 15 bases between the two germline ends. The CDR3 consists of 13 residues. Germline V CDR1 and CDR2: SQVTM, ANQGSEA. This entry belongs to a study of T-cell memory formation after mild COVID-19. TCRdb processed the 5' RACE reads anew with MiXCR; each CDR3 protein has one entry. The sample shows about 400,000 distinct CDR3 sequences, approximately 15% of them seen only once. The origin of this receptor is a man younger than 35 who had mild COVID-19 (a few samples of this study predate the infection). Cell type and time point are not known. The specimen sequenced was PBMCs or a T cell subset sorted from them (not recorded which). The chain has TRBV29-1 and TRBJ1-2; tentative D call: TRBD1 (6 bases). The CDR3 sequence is CSVEYGQGIGYTF. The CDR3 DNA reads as TGCAGCGTTGAATATGGGCAGGGGATCGGCTACACCTTC.